The subject of this entry is one T cell receptor beta chain. Its antigen is not identified. This specimen belongs to a study of PD-1 blockade in classical Hodgkin lymphoma. Study-level findings and limits: By cycle point C4D1, TCR diversity had risen significantly in CD4+ cells (but not CD8+ cells).

The patients all showed relapse after autologous stem cell transplantation, while their brentuximab vedotin exposure varied. The repertoire was sequenced with immunoSEQ multiplex PCR; TCRdb's copy has only in-frame clones and lacks some. The sample lists some 18,000 clones; 82% were seen once. Germline CDR1 and CDR2: SGHRS and YFSETQ. Trimming cost V 3 bases and J 3 bases; bases outside gene matches: 9. The length of the CDR3 is 16 residues. This TCR was recovered from a human donor with classical Hodgkin lymphoma. The gene calls are TRBV5-1 and TRBJ2-7, with TRBD1 identical over 10 bases. Sequencing was performed on peripheral blood mononuclear cells (PBMCs), taken before the second cycle of nivolumab. The CDR3 here is CASSSGQGKVNYEQYF. CDR3 nucleotides: TGCGCCAGCAGCTCGGGACAGGGGAAGGTAAACTACGAGCAGTACTTC.